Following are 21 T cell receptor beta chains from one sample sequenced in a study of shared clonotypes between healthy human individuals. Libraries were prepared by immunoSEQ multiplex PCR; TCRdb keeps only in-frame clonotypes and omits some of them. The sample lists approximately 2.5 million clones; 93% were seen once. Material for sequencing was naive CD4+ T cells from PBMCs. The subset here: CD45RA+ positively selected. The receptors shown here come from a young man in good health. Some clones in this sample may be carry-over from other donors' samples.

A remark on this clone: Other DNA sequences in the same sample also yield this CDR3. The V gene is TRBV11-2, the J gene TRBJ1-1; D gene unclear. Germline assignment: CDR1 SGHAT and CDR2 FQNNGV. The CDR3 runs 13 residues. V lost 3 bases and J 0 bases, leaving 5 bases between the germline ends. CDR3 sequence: CASSLTVNTEAFF. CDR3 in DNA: TGTGCCAGCAGCTTGACGGTGAACACTGAAGCTTTCTTT.

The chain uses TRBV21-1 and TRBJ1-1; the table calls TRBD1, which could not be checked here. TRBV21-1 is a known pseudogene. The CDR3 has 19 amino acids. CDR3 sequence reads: CASSKEAVMPGGGCIEAFF. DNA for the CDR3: TGTGCCAGCAGCAAAGAGGCCGTAATGCCAGGGGGTGGGTGTATAGAAGCTTTCTTT.

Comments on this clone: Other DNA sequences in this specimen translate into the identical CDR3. The CDR3 spells CASSWDRNTEAFF. The CDR3 nucleotides are TGTGCCAGCAGCTGGGACAGAAACACTGAAGCTTTCTTT. This chain uses TRBV7-2 with TRBJ1-1, with TRBD1 matching 7 bases. J lost 2 bases, V lost 4 bases, and 1 base had no gene match. The CDR3 runs 13 residues. Germline V gene data show CDR1 as SGHTA and CDR2 as FQGNSA.

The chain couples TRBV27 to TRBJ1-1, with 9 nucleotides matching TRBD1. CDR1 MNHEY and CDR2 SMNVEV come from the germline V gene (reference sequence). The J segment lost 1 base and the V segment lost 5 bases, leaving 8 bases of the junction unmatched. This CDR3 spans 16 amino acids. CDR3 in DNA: TGTGCCAGCAGTCCGAGACAGGGGGGAGGGAACACTGAAGCTTTCTTT. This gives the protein CASSPRQGGGNTEAFF.

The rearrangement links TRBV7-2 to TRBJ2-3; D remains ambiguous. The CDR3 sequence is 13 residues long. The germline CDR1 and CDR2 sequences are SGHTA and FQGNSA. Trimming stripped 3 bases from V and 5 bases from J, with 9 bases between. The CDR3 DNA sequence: TGTGCCAGCAGCTTCTCTCTGGGAGATACGCAGTATTTT. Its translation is CASSFSLGDTQYF.

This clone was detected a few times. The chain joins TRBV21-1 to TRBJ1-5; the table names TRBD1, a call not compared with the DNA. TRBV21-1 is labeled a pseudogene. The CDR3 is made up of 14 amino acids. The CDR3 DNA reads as TGTGCCAGCAGCATTGACAGGGTCAGTCAGCCCCAGCATTTT. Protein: CASSIDRVSQPQHF.

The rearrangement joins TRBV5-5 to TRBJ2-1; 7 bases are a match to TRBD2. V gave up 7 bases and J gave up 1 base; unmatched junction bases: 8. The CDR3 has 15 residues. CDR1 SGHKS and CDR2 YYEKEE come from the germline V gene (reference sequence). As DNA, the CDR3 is TGTGCCAGCGGGCCTCTAGCGGCGTCCTACAATGAGCAGTTCTTC. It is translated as CASGPLAASYNEQFF.

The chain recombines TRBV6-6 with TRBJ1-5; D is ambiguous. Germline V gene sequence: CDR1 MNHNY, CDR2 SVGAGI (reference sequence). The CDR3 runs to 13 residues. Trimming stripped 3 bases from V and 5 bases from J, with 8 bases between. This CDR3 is CASSYTYDQPQHF. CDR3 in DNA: TGTGCCAGCAGTTATACGTACGATCAGCCCCAGCATTTT.

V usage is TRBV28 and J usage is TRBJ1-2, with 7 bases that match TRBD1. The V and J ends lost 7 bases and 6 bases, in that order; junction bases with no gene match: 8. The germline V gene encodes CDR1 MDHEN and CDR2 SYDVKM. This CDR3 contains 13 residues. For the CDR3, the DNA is TGTGCCAGCAATGACAGGGTTCATAATGGCTACACCTTC. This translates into CASNDRVHNGYTF.

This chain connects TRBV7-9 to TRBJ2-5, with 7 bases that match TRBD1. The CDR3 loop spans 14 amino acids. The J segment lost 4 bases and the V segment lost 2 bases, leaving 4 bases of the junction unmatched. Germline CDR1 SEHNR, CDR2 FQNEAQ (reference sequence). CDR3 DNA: TGTGCCAGCAGCTTACGAGGGGGCGTAGAGACCCAGTACTTC. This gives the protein CASSLRGGVETQYF.

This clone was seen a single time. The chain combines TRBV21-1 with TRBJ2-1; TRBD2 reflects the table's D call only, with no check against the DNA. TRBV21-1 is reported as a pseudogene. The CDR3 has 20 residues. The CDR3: CASSKEGEGLLAGAYNEQFF. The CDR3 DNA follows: TGTGCCAGCAGCAAAGAAGGGGAAGGACTTTTGGCGGGAGCTTACAATGAGCAGTTCTTC.

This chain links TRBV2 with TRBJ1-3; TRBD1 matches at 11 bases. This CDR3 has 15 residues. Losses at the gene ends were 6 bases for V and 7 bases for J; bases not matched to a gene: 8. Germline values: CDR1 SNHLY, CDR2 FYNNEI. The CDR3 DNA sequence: TGTGCCAGCAGCAAGGGACAGGGGGACTTCAACACCATATATTTT. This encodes CASSKGQGDFNTIYF.

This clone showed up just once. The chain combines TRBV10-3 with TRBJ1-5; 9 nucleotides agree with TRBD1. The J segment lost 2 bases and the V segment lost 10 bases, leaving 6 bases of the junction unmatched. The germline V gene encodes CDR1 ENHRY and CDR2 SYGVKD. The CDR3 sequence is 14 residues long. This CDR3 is CASGDRVGNQPQHF. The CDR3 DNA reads TGTGCCAGCGGGGACAGGGTGGGCAATCAGCCCCAGCATTTT.

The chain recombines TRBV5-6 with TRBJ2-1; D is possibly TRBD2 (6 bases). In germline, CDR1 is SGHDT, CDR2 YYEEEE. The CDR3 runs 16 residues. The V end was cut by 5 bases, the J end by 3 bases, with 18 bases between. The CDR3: CASSQLSRTIYNEQFF. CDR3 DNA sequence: TGTGCCAGCAGTCAGCTAAGCAGGACTATCTACAATGAGCAGTTCTTC.

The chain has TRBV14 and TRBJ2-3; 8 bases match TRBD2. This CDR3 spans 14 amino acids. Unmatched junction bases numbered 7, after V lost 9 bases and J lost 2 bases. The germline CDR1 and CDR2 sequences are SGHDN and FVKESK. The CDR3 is CASIAGFPTDTQYF. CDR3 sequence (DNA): TGTGCCAGTATAGCGGGATTCCCCACAGATACGCAGTATTTT.

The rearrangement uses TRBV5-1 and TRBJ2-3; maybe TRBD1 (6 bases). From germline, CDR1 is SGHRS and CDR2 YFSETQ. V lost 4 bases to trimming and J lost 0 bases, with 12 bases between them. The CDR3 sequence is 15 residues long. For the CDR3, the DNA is TGCGCCAGCAGCCCAGGCAGGGGAAGCACAGATACGCAGTATTTT. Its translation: CASSPGRGSTDTQYF.

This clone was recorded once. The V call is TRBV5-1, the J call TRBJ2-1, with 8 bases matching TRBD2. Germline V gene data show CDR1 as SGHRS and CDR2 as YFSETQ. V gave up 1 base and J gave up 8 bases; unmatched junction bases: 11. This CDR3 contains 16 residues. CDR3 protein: CASSLSPGRAFDEQFF. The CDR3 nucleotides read TGCGCCAGCAGCTTGTCCCCCGGGAGGGCCTTCGATGAGCAGTTCTTC.

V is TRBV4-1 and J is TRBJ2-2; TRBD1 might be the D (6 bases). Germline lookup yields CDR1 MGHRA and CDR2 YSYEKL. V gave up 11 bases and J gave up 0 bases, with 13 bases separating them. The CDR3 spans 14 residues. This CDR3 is CAGGPPANTGELFF. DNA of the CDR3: TGCGCCGGGGGCCCGCCCGCGAACACCGGGGAGCTGTTTTTT.

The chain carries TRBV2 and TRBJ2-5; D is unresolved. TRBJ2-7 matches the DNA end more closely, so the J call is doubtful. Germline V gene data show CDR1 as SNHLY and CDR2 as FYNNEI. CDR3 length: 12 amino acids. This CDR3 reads CASSEGGNEQYF. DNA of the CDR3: TGTGCCAGCAGTGAAGGGGGAAACGAGCAGTACTTC.

Here the CDR3 DNA reads TGCGCCACCAGAGAGACAGTGACGAACACTGAAGCTTTCTTT. Translating gives CATRETVTNTEAFF. The V call is TRBV10-2, the J call TRBJ1-1; maybe TRBD1 (5 bases). The CDR3 sequence is 14 residues long. Per the germline V gene, CDR1 is WSHSY and CDR2 is SAAADI. Trimming took off 10 bases at V and 1 base at J, with 16 bases between the two ends.

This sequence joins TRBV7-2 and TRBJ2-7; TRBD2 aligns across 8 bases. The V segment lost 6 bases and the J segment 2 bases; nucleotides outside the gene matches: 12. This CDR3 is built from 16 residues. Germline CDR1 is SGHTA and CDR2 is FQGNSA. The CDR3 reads CASSPTGTRLPYEQYF. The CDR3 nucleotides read TGTGCCAGCAGTCCTACTGGGACTAGATTGCCCTACGAGCAGTACTTC.